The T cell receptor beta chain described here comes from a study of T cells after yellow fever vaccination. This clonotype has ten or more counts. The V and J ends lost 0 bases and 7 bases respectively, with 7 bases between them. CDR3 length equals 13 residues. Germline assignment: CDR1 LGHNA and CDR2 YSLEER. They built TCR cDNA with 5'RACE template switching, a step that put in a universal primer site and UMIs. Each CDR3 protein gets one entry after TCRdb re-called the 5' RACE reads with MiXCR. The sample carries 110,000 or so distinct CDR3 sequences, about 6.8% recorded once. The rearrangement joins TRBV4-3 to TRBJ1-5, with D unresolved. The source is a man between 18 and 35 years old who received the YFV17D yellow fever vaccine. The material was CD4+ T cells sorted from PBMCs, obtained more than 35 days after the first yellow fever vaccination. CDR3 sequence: CASSQDVGQPQHF. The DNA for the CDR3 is TGCGCCAGCAGCCAAGATGTGGGGCAGCCCCAGCATTTT.